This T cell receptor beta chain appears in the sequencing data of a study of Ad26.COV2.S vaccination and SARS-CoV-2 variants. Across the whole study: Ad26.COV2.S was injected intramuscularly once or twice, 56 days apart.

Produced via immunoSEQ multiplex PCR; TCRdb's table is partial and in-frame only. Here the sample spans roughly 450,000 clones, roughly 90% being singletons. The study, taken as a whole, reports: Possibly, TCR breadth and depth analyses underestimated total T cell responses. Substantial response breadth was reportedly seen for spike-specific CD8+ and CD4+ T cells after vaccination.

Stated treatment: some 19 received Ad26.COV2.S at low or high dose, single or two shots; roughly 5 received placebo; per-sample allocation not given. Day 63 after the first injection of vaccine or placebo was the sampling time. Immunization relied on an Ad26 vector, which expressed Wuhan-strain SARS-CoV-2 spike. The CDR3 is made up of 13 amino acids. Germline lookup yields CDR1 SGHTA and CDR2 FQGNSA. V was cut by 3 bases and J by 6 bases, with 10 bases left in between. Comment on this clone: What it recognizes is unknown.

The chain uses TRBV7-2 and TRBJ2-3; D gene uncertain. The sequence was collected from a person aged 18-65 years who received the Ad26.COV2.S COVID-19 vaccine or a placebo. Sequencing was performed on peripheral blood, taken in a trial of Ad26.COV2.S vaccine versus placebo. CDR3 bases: TGTGCCAGCAGCTTTGAGAGTTCTGATACGCAGTATTTT. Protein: CASSFESSDTQYF.